These T cell receptor beta chains were read from a single sample in a study. Some clones are missing from TCRdb's copy, which holds only in-frame ones; the method was immunoSEQ multiplex PCR. Of 55,000 to 70,000 clones in the sample, around 95% are singletons; the top ten hold roughly 4.5%. Sequencing input: PBMCs. The receptors come from a middle-aged man with rheumatoid arthritis. CDR3s include the opening cysteine and the closing phenylalanine or tryptophan. The order of the fields is V gene, clone size, D gene, J gene, CDR3 protein, CDR3 DNA. The D gene is left open where the match is weak. Some rows mark clone size as missing; the rest say once, few, many or name a class of expanded clone.

V gene: TRBV28
clone size: .
D gene: TRBD2
J gene: TRBJ2-1
CDR3 protein: CASSLPTSGLNEQFF
CDR3 DNA: TGTGCCAGCAGTTTGCCGACTAGCGGTCTAAATGAGCAGTTCTTC

V gene: TRBV27
clone size: once
D gene: TRBD1
J gene: TRBJ1-2
CDR3 protein: CASSNGTAYYGYTF
CDR3 DNA: TGTGCCAGCAGTAACGGGACAGCCTACTATGGCTACACCTTC

V gene: TRBV5-5
clone size: once
D gene: .
J gene: TRBJ1-5
CDR3 protein: CASSLVHYSNQPQHF
CDR3 DNA: TGTGCCAGCAGCTTGGTGCATTATAGCAATCAGCCCCAGCATTTT

V gene: TRBV7-2
clone size: .
D gene: .
J gene: TRBJ1-5
CDR3 protein: CASRADRGNQPQHF
CDR3 DNA: TGTGCCAGCAGAGCGGACAGAGGCAATCAGCCCCAGCATTTT

V gene: TRBV7-2
clone size: .
D gene: .
J gene: TRBJ1-1
CDR3 protein: CASSPTINRDTEAFF
CDR3 DNA: TGTGCCAGCAGCCCGACCATAAATCGGGACACTGAAGCTTTCTTT

V gene: TRBV5-6
clone size: few
D gene: TRBD1
J gene: TRBJ2-2
CDR3 protein: CASSLVQGDTGELFF
CDR3 DNA: TGTGCCAGCAGCTTGGTACAGGGGGACACCGGGGAGCTGTTTTTT

V gene: TRBV27
clone size: .
D gene: .
J gene: TRBJ2-3
CDR3 protein: CASSSGFRTDTQYF
CDR3 DNA: TGTGCCAGCAGTTCCGGGTTTCGCACAGATACGCAGTATTTT

V gene: TRBV7-8
clone size: .
D gene: .
J gene: TRBJ1-2
CDR3 protein: CASSRWTENGYTF
CDR3 DNA: TGTGCCAGCAGCCGTTGGACGGAGAATGGCTACACCTTC

V gene: TRBV5-1
clone size: .
D gene: TRBD1
J gene: TRBJ1-4
CDR3 protein: CASSPGQENEKLFF
CDR3 DNA: TGCGCCAGCAGCCCGGGACAGGAGAATGAAAAACTGTTTTTT

V gene: TRBV30
clone size: .
D gene: .
J gene: TRBJ1-1
CDR3 protein: CAWAEAEAFF
CDR3 DNA: TGTGCCTGGGCCGAGGCTGAAGCTTTCTTT

V gene: TRBV7-7
clone size: few
D gene: TRBD2
J gene: TRBJ2-1
CDR3 protein: CASSLAGAGHNEQFF
CDR3 DNA: TGTGCTAGCAGCTTAGCGGGAGCAGGGCATAATGAGCAGTTCTTC

V gene: TRBV7-3
clone size: .
D gene: .
J gene: TRBJ1-1
CDR3 protein: CASSLTPMNTEAFF
CDR3 DNA: TGTGCCAGCAGCTTAACGCCGATGAACACTGAAGCTTTCTTT

V gene: TRBV9
clone size: .
D gene: .
J gene: TRBJ1-1
CDR3 protein: CASSVSARNTEAFF
CDR3 DNA: TGTGCCAGCAGCGTATCGGCCAGGAACACTGAAGCTTTCTTT

V gene: TRBV5-6
clone size: .
D gene: .
J gene: TRBJ1-6
CDR3 protein: CASSLVRGNSYNSPLHF
CDR3 DNA: TGTGCCAGCAGCTTGGTGAGGGGGAACTCCTATAATTCACCCCTCCACTTT

V gene: TRBV7-3
clone size: .
D gene: .
J gene: TRBJ2-3
CDR3 protein: CASSSGVSTDTQYF
CDR3 DNA: TGTGCCAGCAGCTCGGGAGTTAGCACAGATACGCAGTATTTT

V gene: TRBV20-1
clone size: .
D gene: .
J gene: TRBJ2-1
CDR3 protein: CSGHYNEQFF
CDR3 DNA: TGCAGTGGCCACTACAATGAGCAGTTCTTC

V gene: TRBV7-9
clone size: .
D gene: .
J gene: TRBJ1-1
CDR3 protein: CASSLGMNTEAFF
CDR3 DNA: TGTGCCAGCAGCTTAGGCATGAACACTGAAGCTTTCTTT

V gene: TRBV9
clone size: once
D gene: TRBD1
J gene: TRBJ1-1
CDR3 protein: CASSVVQGDPEAFF
CDR3 DNA: TGTGCCAGCAGCGTAGTACAGGGGGATCCTGAAGCTTTCTTT